A selection of T cell receptor beta chains follows, all from one sample in a study of technical replicates of blood from a handful of donors. This table comes from immunoSEQ multiplex PCR, and its TCRdb copy is limited to in-frame clones, with some not included. This sample has tens of thousands of clones; about 94% occur once, and the top ten carry less than 0.3%. Sequencing used T cells isolated from PBMCs. Every receptor here comes from a human donor in good health. Both conserved end residues are part of each CDR3. Each record gives: D gene, V gene, J gene, clone size, CDR3 protein, CDR3 DNA. D genes are given only for firm matches. Clone size is not always given. Where it is, it says once, few, many or a class for expanded clones.

d_call: TRBD1
v_call: TRBV4-1
j_call: TRBJ1-6
clone_size: .
cdr3_aa: CASSQVWDRENSPLHF
cdr3_nt: TGCGCCAGCAGCCAAGTTTGGGACAGGGAAAATTCACCCCTCCACTTT

d_call: .
v_call: TRBV25-1
j_call: TRBJ2-7
clone_size: .
cdr3_aa: CASSDLKSRTSYEQYF
cdr3_nt: TGTGCCAGCAGTGACCTTAAGTCCCGTACATCCTACGAGCAGTACTTC

d_call: .
v_call: TRBV4-2
j_call: TRBJ1-1
clone_size: .
cdr3_aa: CASSLRGQVNTEAFF
cdr3_nt: TGTGCCAGCAGCCTCAGAGGGCAGGTAAACACTGAAGCTTTCTTT

d_call: .
v_call: TRBV5-1
j_call: TRBJ1-2
clone_size: .
cdr3_aa: CASSLAADYGYTF
cdr3_nt: TGCGCCAGCAGCTTGGCAGCGGACTATGGCTACACCTTC

d_call: .
v_call: TRBV13
j_call: TRBJ1-5
clone_size: .
cdr3_aa: CASSLGSGRSQPQHF
cdr3_nt: TGTGCCAGCAGCTTAGGATCAGGGAGGTCTCAGCCCCAGCATTTT

d_call: .
v_call: TRBV19
j_call: TRBJ2-7
clone_size: .
cdr3_aa: CASINGDIPYEQYF
cdr3_nt: TGTGCCAGTATTAACGGGGACATTCCCTACGAGCAGTACTTC

d_call: TRBD1
v_call: TRBV15
j_call: TRBJ1-5
clone_size: .
cdr3_aa: CATSRDRTGGQPQHF
cdr3_nt: TGTGCCACCAGCAGAGATAGGACAGGGGGGCAGCCCCAGCATTTT

d_call: .
v_call: TRBV7-9
j_call: TRBJ1-1
clone_size: .
cdr3_aa: CASSPPAGGEAFF
cdr3_nt: TGTGCCAGCAGCCCACCCGCCGGGGGGGAAGCTTTCTTT

d_call: TRBD1
v_call: TRBV5-1
j_call: TRBJ1-1
clone_size: .
cdr3_aa: CASSSGTLRGTNTEAFF
cdr3_nt: TGCGCCAGCAGCTCGGGGACGCTCAGGGGGACGAACACTGAAGCTTTCTTT

d_call: .
v_call: TRBV2
j_call: TRBJ1-2
clone_size: .
cdr3_aa: CASSETGVGYTF
cdr3_nt: TGTGCCAGCAGTGAAACCGGGGTTGGCTACACCTTC

d_call: TRBD2
v_call: TRBV4-1
j_call: TRBJ2-2
clone_size: .
cdr3_aa: CASSHPGLAEKGIGELFF
cdr3_nt: TGCGCCAGCAGCCACCCGGGACTAGCGGAGAAGGGGATCGGGGAGCTGTTTTTT

d_call: TRBD2
v_call: TRBV13
j_call: TRBJ2-1
clone_size: .
cdr3_aa: CASSLASGDYNEQFF
cdr3_nt: TGTGCCAGCAGCCTAGCTAGCGGGGATTACAATGAGCAGTTCTTC

d_call: .
v_call: TRBV4-1
j_call: TRBJ1-5
clone_size: .
cdr3_aa: CASSHLNQGNQPQHF
cdr3_nt: TGCGCCAGCAGCCACCTCAACCAGGGGAATCAGCCCCAGCATTTT

d_call: .
v_call: TRBV6-1
j_call: TRBJ2-7
clone_size: .
cdr3_aa: CASSEVKLAGYEQYF
cdr3_nt: TGTGCCAGCAGTGAAGTAAAACTAGCAGGCTACGAGCAGTACTTC

d_call: .
v_call: TRBV29-1
j_call: TRBJ2-1
clone_size: .
cdr3_aa: CSVEDGLAAYNEQFF
cdr3_nt: TGCAGCGTTGAAGACGGATTAGCGGCTTACAATGAGCAGTTCTTC

d_call: TRBD1
v_call: TRBV6-5
j_call: TRBJ2-1
clone_size: .
cdr3_aa: CASSPRGTGVNEQFF
cdr3_nt: TGTGCCAGCAGCCCGAGGGGGACAGGGGTCAATGAGCAGTTCTTC

d_call: .
v_call: TRBV14
j_call: TRBJ1-1
clone_size: .
cdr3_aa: CASSQDRGFYTEAFF
cdr3_nt: TGTGCCAGCAGCCAAGATAGGGGGTTCTACACTGAAGCTTTCTTT

d_call: TRBD2
v_call: TRBV9
j_call: TRBJ2-3
clone_size: .
cdr3_aa: CASSVAAGGTDTQYF
cdr3_nt: TGTGCCAGCAGCGTAGCGGCGGGAGGGACAGATACGCAGTATTTT

d_call: TRBD1
v_call: TRBV15
j_call: TRBJ1-4
clone_size: .
cdr3_aa: CATSSGQGGSREKLFF
cdr3_nt: TGTGCCACCAGCTCTGGACAGGGTGGATCTAGAGAAAAACTGTTTTTT

d_call: .
v_call: TRBV6-5
j_call: TRBJ2-2
clone_size: .
cdr3_aa: CASSYATGNTGELFF
cdr3_nt: TGTGCCAGCAGTTATGCGACAGGGAACACCGGGGAGCTGTTTTTT

d_call: .
v_call: TRBV10-1
j_call: TRBJ2-1
clone_size: .
cdr3_aa: CASSETGTLLDEQFF
cdr3_nt: TGCGCCAGCAGTGAGACTGGGACTCTCCTTGATGAGCAGTTCTTC

d_call: .
v_call: TRBV9
j_call: TRBJ2-3
clone_size: .
cdr3_aa: CASSVKGAGTDTQYF
cdr3_nt: TGTGCCAGCAGCGTAAAAGGGGCGGGAACAGATACGCAGTATTTT

d_call: TRBD1
v_call: TRBV2
j_call: TRBJ2-3
clone_size: .
cdr3_aa: CASSVETGGTDTQYF
cdr3_nt: TGTGCCAGCAGTGTTGAAACAGGGGGTACAGATACGCAGTATTTT

d_call: .
v_call: TRBV4-1
j_call: TRBJ2-5
clone_size: .
cdr3_aa: CASSQDGFSREETQYF
cdr3_nt: TGCGCCAGCAGCCAAGATGGGTTTAGTAGGGAGGAGACCCAGTACTTC

d_call: .
v_call: TRBV4-1
j_call: TRBJ2-1
clone_size: .
cdr3_aa: CASSQAETIYSYNEQFF
cdr3_nt: TGCGCCAGCAGCCAAGCTGAGACAATCTACTCCTACAATGAGCAGTTCTTC

d_call: TRBD1
v_call: TRBV30
j_call: TRBJ1-5
clone_size: few
cdr3_aa: CAWSVWDRVQDQPQHF
cdr3_nt: TGTGCCTGGAGTGTGTGGGACAGGGTACAGGATCAGCCCCAGCATTTT

d_call: .
v_call: TRBV6-5
j_call: TRBJ1-6
clone_size: .
cdr3_aa: CASSRQEGSPLHF
cdr3_nt: TGTGCCAGCAGTCGCCAAGAGGGTTCACCCCTCCACTTT

d_call: .
v_call: TRBV29-1
j_call: TRBJ2-1
clone_size: .
cdr3_aa: CSALLATEGDEQFF
cdr3_nt: TGCAGCGCCCTTCTTGCTACGGAGGGCGATGAGCAGTTCTTC

d_call: TRBD1
v_call: TRBV7-3
j_call: TRBJ1-2
clone_size: .
cdr3_aa: CASSLTRDRVYGYTF
cdr3_nt: TGTGCCAGCAGCTTAACAAGGGACAGAGTCTATGGCTACACCTTC

d_call: TRBD1
v_call: TRBV4-2
j_call: TRBJ1-5
clone_size: few
cdr3_aa: CASSQDGTGEGLQPQHF
cdr3_nt: TGTGCCAGCAGCCAAGACGGGACAGGGGAGGGCCTACAGCCCCAGCATTTT

d_call: TRBD2
v_call: TRBV6-5
j_call: TRBJ2-7
clone_size: .
cdr3_aa: CASSSGLAGGHEQYF
cdr3_nt: TGTGCCAGCAGTTCGGGACTAGCGGGAGGCCACGAGCAGTACTTC

d_call: TRBD2
v_call: TRBV7-9
j_call: TRBJ2-5
clone_size: .
cdr3_aa: CASSLSGAGLDQYF
cdr3_nt: TGTGCCAGCAGCTTGAGCGGGGCCGGTTTAGACCAGTACTTC

d_call: .
v_call: TRBV19
j_call: TRBJ1-1
clone_size: .
cdr3_aa: CASSNRRDYVAFF
cdr3_nt: TGTGCCAGTAGTAATCGGCGCGACTATGTGGCTTTCTTT

d_call: .
v_call: TRBV6-5
j_call: TRBJ1-1
clone_size: .
cdr3_aa: CASRAGDATEAFF
cdr3_nt: TGTGCCAGCAGAGCAGGGGACGCCACTGAAGCTTTCTTT

d_call: .
v_call: TRBV10-3
j_call: TRBJ2-7
clone_size: .
cdr3_aa: CAIRTQGGRGEQYF
cdr3_nt: TGTGCCATCAGGACTCAGGGGGGTCGTGGCGAGCAGTACTTC

d_call: .
v_call: TRBV6-5
j_call: TRBJ1-5
clone_size: .
cdr3_aa: CASSPGEPFNQPQHF
cdr3_nt: TGTGCCAGCAGCCCCGGGGAGCCGTTCAATCAGCCCCAGCATTTT

d_call: .
v_call: TRBV28
j_call: TRBJ1-2
clone_size: .
cdr3_aa: CASSQQTNYGYTF
cdr3_nt: TGTGCCAGCAGTCAACAGACGAACTATGGCTACACCTTC

d_call: TRBD1
v_call: TRBV9
j_call: TRBJ2-7
clone_size: .
cdr3_aa: CASSGTGGYEQYF
cdr3_nt: TGTGCCAGCAGCGGAACAGGGGGCTACGAGCAGTACTTC

d_call: TRBD2
v_call: TRBV7-2
j_call: TRBJ2-7
clone_size: once
cdr3_aa: CASSFASGPYEQYF
cdr3_nt: TGTGCCAGCAGCTTCGCTAGCGGTCCCTACGAGCAGTACTTC

d_call: .
v_call: TRBV7-2
j_call: TRBJ1-1
clone_size: .
cdr3_aa: CASKLGQGRTEAFF
cdr3_nt: TGTGCCAGCAAGCTTGGGCAGGGCCGCACTGAAGCTTTCTTT

d_call: .
v_call: TRBV5-1
j_call: TRBJ1-2
clone_size: .
cdr3_aa: CASSLARNSDDYGYTF
cdr3_nt: TGCGCCAGCAGCTTGGCGCGGAACTCGGATGACTATGGCTACACCTTC

d_call: .
v_call: TRBV30
j_call: TRBJ1-2
clone_size: .
cdr3_aa: CAWSVTGPYGYTF
cdr3_nt: TGTGCCTGGAGTGTTACAGGGCCCTATGGCTACACCTTC

d_call: .
v_call: TRBV6-5
j_call: TRBJ2-2
clone_size: .
cdr3_aa: CASSYSQTNTGELFF
cdr3_nt: TGTGCCAGCAGTTACTCCCAGACGAACACCGGGGAGCTGTTTTTT

d_call: .
v_call: TRBV25-1
j_call: TRBJ1-1
clone_size: .
cdr3_aa: CASPRRDTEAFF
cdr3_nt: TGTGCCAGCCCCAGGAGGGACACTGAAGCTTTCTTT

d_call: .
v_call: TRBV6-1
j_call: TRBJ2-7
clone_size: .
cdr3_aa: CASSGISYEQYF
cdr3_nt: TGTGCCAGCAGCGGGATCTCCTACGAGCAGTACTTC

d_call: .
v_call: TRBV7-9
j_call: TRBJ1-2
clone_size: .
cdr3_aa: CASSFVSRGNYGYTF
cdr3_nt: TGTGCCAGCAGCTTCGTATCCAGGGGCAACTATGGCTACACCTTC

d_call: TRBD1
v_call: TRBV30
j_call: TRBJ1-4
clone_size: .
cdr3_aa: CAWSRRGPEKLFF
cdr3_nt: TGTGCCTGGAGTCGCAGGGGGCCTGAAAAACTGTTTTTT

d_call: .
v_call: TRBV7-6
j_call: TRBJ1-5
clone_size: .
cdr3_aa: CASSLNMGPNQPQHF
cdr3_nt: TGTGCCAGCAGCTTAAATATGGGCCCTAATCAGCCCCAGCATTTT

d_call: .
v_call: TRBV5-6
j_call: TRBJ2-5
clone_size: .
cdr3_aa: CASSLAWSRGNPVQETQYF
cdr3_nt: TGTGCCAGCAGCTTGGCCTGGTCTCGCGGGAATCCCGTCCAAGAGACCCAGTACTTC

d_call: TRBD1
v_call: TRBV28
j_call: TRBJ1-5
clone_size: .
cdr3_aa: CASSPRDRDYQPQHF
cdr3_nt: TGTGCCAGCAGTCCTCGGGACAGGGACTATCAGCCCCAGCATTTT

d_call: TRBD2
v_call: TRBV19
j_call: TRBJ2-7
clone_size: .
cdr3_aa: CASSIGLAGAAGNEQYF
cdr3_nt: TGTGCCAGTAGTATAGGACTAGCGGGAGCGGCCGGGAACGAGCAGTACTTC

d_call: TRBD1
v_call: TRBV6-5
j_call: TRBJ1-1
clone_size: .
cdr3_aa: CASSYGWTGNTEAFF
cdr3_nt: TGTGCCAGCAGCTACGGGTGGACAGGGAACACTGAAGCTTTCTTT

d_call: .
v_call: TRBV27
j_call: TRBJ1-2
clone_size: .
cdr3_aa: CASTKTGWANGYTF
cdr3_nt: TGTGCCAGCACCAAGACGGGGTGGGCAAATGGCTACACCTTC

d_call: .
v_call: TRBV12-5
j_call: TRBJ2-3
clone_size: once
cdr3_aa: CASGLAPSGPKPGGTDTQYF
cdr3_nt: TGTGCTAGTGGTTTGGCCCCCTCCGGGCCGAAGCCCGGGGGCACAGATACGCAGTATTTT

d_call: .
v_call: TRBV7-9
j_call: TRBJ1-2
clone_size: .
cdr3_aa: CASSSPTRRGEGGYTF
cdr3_nt: TGTGCCAGCAGCTCCCCGACCCGCAGGGGAGAAGGAGGCTACACCTTC

d_call: .
v_call: TRBV10-1
j_call: TRBJ2-1
clone_size: .
cdr3_aa: CASSSQTSGPYNEQFF
cdr3_nt: TGCGCCAGCAGCTCGCAGACTAGTGGTCCCTACAATGAGCAGTTCTTC

d_call: TRBD2
v_call: TRBV2
j_call: TRBJ2-3
clone_size: .
cdr3_aa: CASRGTSGGENTQYF
cdr3_nt: TGTGCCAGCAGAGGGACTAGCGGGGGAGAGAATACGCAGTATTTT

d_call: .
v_call: TRBV18
j_call: TRBJ1-1
clone_size: .
cdr3_aa: CASSRTLEGPEAFF
cdr3_nt: TGTGCCAGCTCACGGACACTGGAGGGCCCTGAAGCTTTCTTT

d_call: TRBD2
v_call: TRBV10-1
j_call: TRBJ2-5
clone_size: .
cdr3_aa: CASSAFTSLGGRGETQYF
cdr3_nt: TGCGCCAGCAGTGCGTTTACCTCCTTGGGAGGGAGGGGAGAGACCCAGTACTTC